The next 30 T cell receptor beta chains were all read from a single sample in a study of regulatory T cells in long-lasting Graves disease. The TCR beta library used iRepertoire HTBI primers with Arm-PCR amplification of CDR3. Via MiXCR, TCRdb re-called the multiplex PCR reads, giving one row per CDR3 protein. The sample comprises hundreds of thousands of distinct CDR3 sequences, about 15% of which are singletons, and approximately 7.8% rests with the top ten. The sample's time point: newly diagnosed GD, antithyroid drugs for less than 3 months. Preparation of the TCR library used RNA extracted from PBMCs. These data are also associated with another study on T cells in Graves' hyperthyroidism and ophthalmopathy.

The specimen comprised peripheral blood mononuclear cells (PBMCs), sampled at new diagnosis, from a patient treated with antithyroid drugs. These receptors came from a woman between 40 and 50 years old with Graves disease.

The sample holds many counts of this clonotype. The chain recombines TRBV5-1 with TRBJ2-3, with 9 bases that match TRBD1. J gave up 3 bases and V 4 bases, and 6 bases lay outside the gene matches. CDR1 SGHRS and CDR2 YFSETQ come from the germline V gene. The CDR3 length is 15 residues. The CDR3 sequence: CASSGQGMRTDTQYF. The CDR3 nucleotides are TGCGCCAGCAGCGGACAGGGGATGAGGACAGATACGCAGTATTTT.

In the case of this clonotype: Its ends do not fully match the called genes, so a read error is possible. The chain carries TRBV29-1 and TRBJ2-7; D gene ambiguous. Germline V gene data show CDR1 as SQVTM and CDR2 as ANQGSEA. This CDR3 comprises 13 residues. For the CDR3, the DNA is TGTAGCTTTAGAGGAGTAGTACCCTACGAGCAGTACTTC. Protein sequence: CSFRGVVPYEQYF.

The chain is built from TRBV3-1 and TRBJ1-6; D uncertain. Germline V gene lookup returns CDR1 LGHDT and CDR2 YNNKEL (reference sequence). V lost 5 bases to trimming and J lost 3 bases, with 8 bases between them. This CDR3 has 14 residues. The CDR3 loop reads CASSTTYYNSPLHF. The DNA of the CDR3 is TGTGCCAGCAGCACAACCTACTATAATTCACCCCTCCACTTT. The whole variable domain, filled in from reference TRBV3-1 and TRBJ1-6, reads DTAVSQTPKYLVTQMGNDKSIKCEQNLGHDTMYWYKQDSKKFLKIMFSYNNKELIINETVPNRFSPKSPDKAHLNLHINSLELGDSAVYFCASSTTYYNSPLHFGNGTRLTVT.

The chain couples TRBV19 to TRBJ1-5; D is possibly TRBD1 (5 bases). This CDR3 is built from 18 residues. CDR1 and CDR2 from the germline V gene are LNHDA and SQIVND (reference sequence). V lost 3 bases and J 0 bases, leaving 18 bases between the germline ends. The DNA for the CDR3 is TGTGCCAGTAGTATTGGGGCTACAAGCAGCTATAGCAATCAGCCCCAGCATTTT. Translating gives CASSIGATSSYSNQPQHF.

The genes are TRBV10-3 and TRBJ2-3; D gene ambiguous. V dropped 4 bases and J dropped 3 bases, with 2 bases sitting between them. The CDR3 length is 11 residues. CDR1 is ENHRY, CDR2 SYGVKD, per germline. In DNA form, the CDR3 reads TGTGCCATCAGTGGAACAGATACGCAGTATTTT. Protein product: CAISGTDTQYF.

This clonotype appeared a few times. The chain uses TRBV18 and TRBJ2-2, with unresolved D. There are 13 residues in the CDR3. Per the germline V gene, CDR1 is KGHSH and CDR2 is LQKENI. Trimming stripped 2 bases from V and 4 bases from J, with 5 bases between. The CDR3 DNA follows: TGTGCCAGCTCACCAGCCGGCACCGGGGAGCTGTTTTTT. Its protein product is CASSPAGTGELFF.

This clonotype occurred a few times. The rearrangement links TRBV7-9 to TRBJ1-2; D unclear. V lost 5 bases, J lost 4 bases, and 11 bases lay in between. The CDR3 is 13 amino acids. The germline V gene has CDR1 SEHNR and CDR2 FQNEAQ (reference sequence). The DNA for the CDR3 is TGTGCCAGCAGCCCGGCTGTGGGCTATGGCTACACCTTC. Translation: CASSPAVGYGYTF.

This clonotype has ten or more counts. This CDR3 reads CASSQTSSEAFF. The DNA of the CDR3 is TGTGCCAGCAGTCAAACTTCGAGTGAAGCTTTCTTT. This chain joins TRBV12-3 or TRBV12-4 and TRBJ1-1; D unresolved. Trimming left V 5 bases short and J 7 bases short, with 11 bases between. There are 12 residues in the CDR3.

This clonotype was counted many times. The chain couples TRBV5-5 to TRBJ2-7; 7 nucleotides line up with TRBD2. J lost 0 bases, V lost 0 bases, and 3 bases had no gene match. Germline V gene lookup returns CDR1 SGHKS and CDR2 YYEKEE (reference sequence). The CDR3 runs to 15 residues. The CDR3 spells CASSLAGTISYEQYF. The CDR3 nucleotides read TGTGCCAGCAGCTTGGCCGGGACTATCTCCTACGAGCAGTACTTC.

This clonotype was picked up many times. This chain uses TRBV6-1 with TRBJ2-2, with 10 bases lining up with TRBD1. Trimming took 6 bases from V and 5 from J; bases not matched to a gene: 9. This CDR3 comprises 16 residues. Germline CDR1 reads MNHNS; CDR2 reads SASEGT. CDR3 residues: CASRDDRGPITGELFF. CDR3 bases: TGTGCCAGCAGAGACGACAGGGGGCCGATTACCGGGGAGCTGTTTTTT.

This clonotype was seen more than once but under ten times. The CDR3 sequence: CASSYGGGHNEQFF. The CDR3 DNA reads TGTGCCAGCAGTTACGGTGGGGGCCACAATGAGCAGTTCTTC. J is TRBJ2-1 and V is TRBV6-5; perhaps TRBD1 as D (6 bases). This CDR3 contains 14 residues. V lost 2 bases to trimming and J lost 5 bases, with 10 bases between them. Germline loops: CDR1 MNHEY, CDR2 SVGAGI.

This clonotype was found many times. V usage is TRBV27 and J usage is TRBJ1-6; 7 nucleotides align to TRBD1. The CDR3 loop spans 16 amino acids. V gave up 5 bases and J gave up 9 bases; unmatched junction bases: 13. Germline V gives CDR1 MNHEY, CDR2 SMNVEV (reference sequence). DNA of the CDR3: TGTGCCAGCAGTCTGATCCCCGACAGGGCAAGTTCACCCCTCCACTTT. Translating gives CASSLIPDRASSPLHF.

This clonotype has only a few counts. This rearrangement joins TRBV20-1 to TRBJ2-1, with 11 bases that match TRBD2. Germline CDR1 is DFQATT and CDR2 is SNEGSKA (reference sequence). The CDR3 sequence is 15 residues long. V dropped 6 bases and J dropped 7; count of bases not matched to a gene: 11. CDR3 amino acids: CSASLLAGGRNEQFF. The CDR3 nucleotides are TGCAGTGCCTCACTCCTAGCGGGAGGTCGTAATGAGCAGTTCTTC.

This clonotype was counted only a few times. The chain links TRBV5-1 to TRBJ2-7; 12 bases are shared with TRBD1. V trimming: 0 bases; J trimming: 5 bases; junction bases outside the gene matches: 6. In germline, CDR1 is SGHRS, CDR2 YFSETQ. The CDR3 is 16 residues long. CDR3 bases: TGCGCCAGCAGCTTGGAGGGACAGGGGGCGTTGGACGAGCAGTACTTC. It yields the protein CASSLEGQGALDEQYF.

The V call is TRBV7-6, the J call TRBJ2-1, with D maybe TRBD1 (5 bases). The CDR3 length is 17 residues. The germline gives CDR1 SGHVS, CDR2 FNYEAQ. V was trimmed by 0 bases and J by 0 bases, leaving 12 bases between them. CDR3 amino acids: CASSLANRLPSYNEQFF. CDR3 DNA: TGTGCCAGCAGCTTAGCGAACAGGCTTCCCTCCTACAATGAGCAGTTCTTC.

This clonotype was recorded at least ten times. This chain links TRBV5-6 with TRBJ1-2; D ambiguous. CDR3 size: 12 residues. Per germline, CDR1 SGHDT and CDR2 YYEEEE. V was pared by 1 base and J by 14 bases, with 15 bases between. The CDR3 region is CASSLSGQLCTF. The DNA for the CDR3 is TGTGCCAGCAGCTTGTCGGGCCAACTTTGTACCTTC.

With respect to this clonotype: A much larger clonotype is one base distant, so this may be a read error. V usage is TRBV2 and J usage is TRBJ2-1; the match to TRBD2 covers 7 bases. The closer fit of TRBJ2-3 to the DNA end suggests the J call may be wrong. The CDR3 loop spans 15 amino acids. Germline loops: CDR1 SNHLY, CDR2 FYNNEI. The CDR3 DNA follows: TGTGCCAGCAGTGCGGCTAGCGGCCGCACAGATAGGCAGTATTTT. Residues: CASSAASGRTDRQYF.

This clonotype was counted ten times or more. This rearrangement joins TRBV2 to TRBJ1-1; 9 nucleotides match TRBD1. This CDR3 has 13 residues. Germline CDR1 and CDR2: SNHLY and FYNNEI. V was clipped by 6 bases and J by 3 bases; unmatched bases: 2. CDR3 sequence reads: CASSGTGHTEAFF. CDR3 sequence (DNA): TGTGCCAGCAGCGGGACAGGGCACACTGAAGCTTTCTTT.

DNA of the CDR3: TGCAGCAAAGGAGAGGTTGGAGAGACCCAGTACTTC. This translates into CSKGEVGETQYF. The chain joins TRBV29-1 to TRBJ2-5; unclear D gene. V was pared by 8 bases and J by 4 bases, with 14 bases between. The germline gives CDR1 SQVTM, CDR2 ANQGSEA. The CDR3 sequence is 12 residues long.

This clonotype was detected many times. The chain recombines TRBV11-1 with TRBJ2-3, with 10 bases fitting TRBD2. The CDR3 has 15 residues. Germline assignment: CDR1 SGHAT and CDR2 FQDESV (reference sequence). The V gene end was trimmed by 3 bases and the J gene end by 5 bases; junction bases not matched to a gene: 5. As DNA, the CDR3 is TGTGCCAGCAGCTTCAGCGGGAGGGCAGGAGATACGCAGTATTTT. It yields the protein CASSFSGRAGDTQYF.

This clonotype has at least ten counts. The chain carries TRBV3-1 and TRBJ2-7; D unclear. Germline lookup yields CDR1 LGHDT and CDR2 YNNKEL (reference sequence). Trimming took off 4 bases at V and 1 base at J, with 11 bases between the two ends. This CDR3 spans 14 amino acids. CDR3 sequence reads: CASSLDRKSYEQYF. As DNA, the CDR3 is TGTGCCAGCAGCCTCGATAGGAAATCCTACGAGCAGTACTTC.

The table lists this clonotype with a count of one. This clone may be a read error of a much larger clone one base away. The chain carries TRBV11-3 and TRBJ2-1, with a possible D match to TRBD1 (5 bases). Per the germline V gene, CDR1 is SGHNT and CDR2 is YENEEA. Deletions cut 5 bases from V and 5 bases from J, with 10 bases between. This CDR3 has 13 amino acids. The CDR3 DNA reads TGTGCCAGCAGCCCACCGACAGACAATGAGCAGTTCTTC. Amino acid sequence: CASSPPTDNEQFF.

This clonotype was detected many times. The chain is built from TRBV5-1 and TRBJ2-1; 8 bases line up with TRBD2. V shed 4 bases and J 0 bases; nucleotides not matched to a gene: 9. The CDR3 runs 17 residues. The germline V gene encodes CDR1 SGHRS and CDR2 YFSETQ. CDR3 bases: TGCGCCAGCAGCGGAGTGGGAAGCGGGAGCTCCTACAATGAGCAGTTCTTC. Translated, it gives CASSGVGSGSSYNEQFF.

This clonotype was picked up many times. This chain's CDR3 is CASTLTGWVYEQYF. CDR3 nucleotide sequence: TGTGCCAGCACCTTGACAGGGTGGGTCTACGAGCAGTACTTC. The V and J genes are TRBV2 and TRBJ2-7; TRBD1 matches 7 bases. CDR3 size: 14 residues. Per the germline V gene, CDR1 is SNHLY and CDR2 is FYNNEI. V gave up 7 bases and J gave up 3 bases; unmatched junction bases: 9.

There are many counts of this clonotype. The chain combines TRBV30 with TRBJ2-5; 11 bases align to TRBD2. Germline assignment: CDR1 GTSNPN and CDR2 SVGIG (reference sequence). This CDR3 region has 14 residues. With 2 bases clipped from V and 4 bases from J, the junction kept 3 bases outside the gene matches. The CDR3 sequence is CAWSSLAGGETQYF. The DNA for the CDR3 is TGTGCCTGGAGTAGCCTAGCGGGAGGAGAGACCCAGTACTTC.

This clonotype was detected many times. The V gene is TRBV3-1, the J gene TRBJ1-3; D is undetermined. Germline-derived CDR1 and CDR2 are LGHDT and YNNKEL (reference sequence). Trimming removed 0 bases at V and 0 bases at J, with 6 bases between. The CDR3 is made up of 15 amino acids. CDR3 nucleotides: TGTGCCAGCAGCCAAGACTCCAGCTCTGGAAACACCATATATTTT. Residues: CASSQDSSSGNTIYF. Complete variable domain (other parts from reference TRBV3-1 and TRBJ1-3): DTAVSQTPKYLVTQMGNDKSIKCEQNLGHDTMYWYKQDSKKFLKIMFSYNNKELIINETVPNRFSPKSPDKAHLNLHINSLELGDSAVYFCASSQDSSSGNTIYFGEGSWLTVV.

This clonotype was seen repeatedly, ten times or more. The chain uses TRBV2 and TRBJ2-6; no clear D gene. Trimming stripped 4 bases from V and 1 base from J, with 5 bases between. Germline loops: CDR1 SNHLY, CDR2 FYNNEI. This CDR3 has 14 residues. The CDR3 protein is CASSAVSGANVLTF. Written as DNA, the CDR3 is TGTGCCAGCAGTGCGGTGTCTGGGGCCAACGTCCTGACTTTC.

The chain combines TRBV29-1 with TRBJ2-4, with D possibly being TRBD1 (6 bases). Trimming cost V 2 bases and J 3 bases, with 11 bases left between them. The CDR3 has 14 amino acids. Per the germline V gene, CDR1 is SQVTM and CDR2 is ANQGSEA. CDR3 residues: CSVEKMTGKNIQYF. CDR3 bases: TGCAGCGTTGAAAAAATGACAGGCAAAAACATTCAGTACTTC. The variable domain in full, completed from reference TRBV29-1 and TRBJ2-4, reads SAVISQKPSRDICQRGTSLTIQCQVDSQVTMMFWYRQQPGQSLTLIATANQGSEATYESGFVIDKFPISRPNLTFSTLTVSNMSPEDSSIYLCSVEKMTGKNIQYFGAGTRLSVL.

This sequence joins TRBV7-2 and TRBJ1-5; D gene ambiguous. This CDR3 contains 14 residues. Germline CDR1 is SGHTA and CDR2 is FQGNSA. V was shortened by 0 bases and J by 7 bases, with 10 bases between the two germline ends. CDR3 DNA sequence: TGTGCCAGCAGCTTAGCCTTTCCAGGACAGCCCCAGCATTTT. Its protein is CASSLAFPGQPQHF.

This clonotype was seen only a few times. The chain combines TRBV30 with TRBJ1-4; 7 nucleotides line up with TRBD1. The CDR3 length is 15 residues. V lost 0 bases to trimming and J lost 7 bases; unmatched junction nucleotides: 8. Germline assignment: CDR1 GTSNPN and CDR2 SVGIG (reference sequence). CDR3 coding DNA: TGTGCCTGGAGTGTACCCCACAGGGGTAGTGAAAAACTGTTTTTT. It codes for CAWSVPHRGSEKLFF.